Presented here are 8 T cell receptor beta chains from one specimen sequenced in a study of blood T cell repertoires in COVID-19. Sequencing used immunoSEQ multiplex PCR; TCRdb keeps in-frame clones, though not all of them. The repertoire holds 200,000 to 250,000 clones, 85% to 90% seen once, with about 3% in the top ten. Sequencing was done on a sample of peripheral blood. The receptors stem from a man between 60 and 70 years old with acute or convalescent COVID-19.

This clone was counted only a few times. This chain uses TRBV5-1 with TRBJ2-5; D may be TRBD1 (7 bases). Trimming took off 3 bases at V and 1 base at J, with 13 bases between the two ends. This CDR3 comprises 15 residues. The germline gives CDR1 SGHRS, CDR2 YFSETQ. In nucleotides, the CDR3 is TGCGCCAGCAGCTCCCAGGGGGGAGCCCAAGAGACCCAGTACTTC. Translated: CASSSQGGAQETQYF.

The chain carries TRBV2 and TRBJ2-7, with D hard to call. This CDR3 is 13 amino acids long. Germline-derived CDR1 and CDR2 are SNHLY and FYNNEI. Deletions cut 7 bases from V and 8 bases from J, with 18 bases between. CDR3 bases: TGTGCCAGCATCGAAAGCCGACTTCCAAAGCAGTACTTC. Translation gives CASIESRLPKQYF.

The gene calls are TRBV6-4 and TRBJ1-2; the D gene is possibly TRBD1 (6 bases). Trimming shortened V by 3 bases and J by 4 bases, and 21 bases separated the two germline ends. The V gene's germline CDR1 is MRHNA and CDR2 SNTAGT. This CDR3 region has 17 residues. The CDR3 is CASSEQGTGGRGYGYTF. The CDR3 nucleotides are TGTGCCAGCAGTGAACAGGGTACAGGCGGCAGGGGCTATGGCTACACCTTC.

This rearrangement joins TRBV6-5 to TRBJ1-2; the D is unclear. There are 15 residues in the CDR3. The germline V gene encodes CDR1 MNHEY and CDR2 SVGAGI. Between the trimmed V and J ends, which lost 6 bases and 3 bases, there was a span of 17 bases. The CDR3 is CASSPTPAEYYGYTF. The CDR3 region has the DNA TGTGCCAGCAGCCCCACCCCCGCGGAGTACTATGGCTACACCTTC.

The V call is TRBV30, the J call TRBJ2-1, with D perhaps matching TRBD1 (5 bases). This CDR3 region has 16 residues. V lost 0 bases, J lost 5 bases, and 17 bases lay in between. CDR1 and CDR2 (germline): GTSNPN, SVGIG (reference sequence). For the CDR3, the DNA is TGTGCCTGGAGTGTACAAGTAGCTAGGACAAACAATGAGCAGTTCTTC. As protein: CAWSVQVARTNNEQFF.

This chain's CDR3 is CASSERWGTASNTGELFF. DNA of the CDR3: TGTGCCAGCAGCGAAAGATGGGGGACAGCATCGAACACCGGGGAGCTGTTTTTT. This sequence joins TRBV7-2 and TRBJ2-2; 7 bases line up with TRBD1. The CDR3 runs 18 residues. Germline V gene sequence: CDR1 SGHTA, CDR2 FQGNSA. Unmatched junction bases numbered 12, after V lost 5 bases and J lost 0 bases.

The chain carries TRBV4-3 and TRBJ2-3; 9 bases fit TRBD2. The V gene end was trimmed by 4 bases and the J gene end by 0 bases; junction bases not matched to a gene: 14. There are 19 residues in the CDR3. CDR1 and CDR2 from the germline V gene are LGHNA and YSLEER. In DNA, the CDR3 is TGCGCCAGCAGCCGCACGTGGAGCGGGGGGAGGACTAGCACAGATACGCAGTATTTT. This gives the protein CASSRTWSGGRTSTDTQYF.

This chain links TRBV28 with TRBJ2-7; D is unresolved. Germline loops: CDR1 MDHEN, CDR2 SYDVKM. V shed 3 bases and J shed 2 bases, with 5 bases lying between them. CDR3 size: 12 residues. The CDR3 sequence is CASSLSPYEQYF. CDR3 DNA: TGTGCCAGCAGTTTGTCTCCCTACGAGCAGTACTTC.